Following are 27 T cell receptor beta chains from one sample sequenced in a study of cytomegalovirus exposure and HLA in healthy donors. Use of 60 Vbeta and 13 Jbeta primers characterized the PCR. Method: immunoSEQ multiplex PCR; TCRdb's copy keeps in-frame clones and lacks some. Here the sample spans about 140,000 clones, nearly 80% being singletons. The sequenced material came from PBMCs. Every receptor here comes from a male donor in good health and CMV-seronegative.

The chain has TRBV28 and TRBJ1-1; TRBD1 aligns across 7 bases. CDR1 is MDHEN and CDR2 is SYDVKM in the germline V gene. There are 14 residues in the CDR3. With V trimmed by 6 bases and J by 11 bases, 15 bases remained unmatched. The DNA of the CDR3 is TGTGCCAGCAGCAAGGGGGCCCAGCACCGATGGGCTTTCTTT. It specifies CASSKGAQHRWAFF.

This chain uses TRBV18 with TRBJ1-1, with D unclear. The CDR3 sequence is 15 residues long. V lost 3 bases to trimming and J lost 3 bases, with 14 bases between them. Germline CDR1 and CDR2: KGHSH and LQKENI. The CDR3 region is CASSPITPPDTEAFF. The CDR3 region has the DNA TGTGCCAGCTCACCCATTACCCCTCCGGACACTGAAGCTTTCTTT.

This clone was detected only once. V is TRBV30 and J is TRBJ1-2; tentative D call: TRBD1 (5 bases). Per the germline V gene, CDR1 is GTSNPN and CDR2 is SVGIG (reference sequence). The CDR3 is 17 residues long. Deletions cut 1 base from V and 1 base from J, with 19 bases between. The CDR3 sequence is CAWSGPGLQASNYGYTF. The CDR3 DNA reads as TGTGCCTGGAGTGGTCCGGGACTTCAGGCGAGTAACTATGGCTACACCTTC.

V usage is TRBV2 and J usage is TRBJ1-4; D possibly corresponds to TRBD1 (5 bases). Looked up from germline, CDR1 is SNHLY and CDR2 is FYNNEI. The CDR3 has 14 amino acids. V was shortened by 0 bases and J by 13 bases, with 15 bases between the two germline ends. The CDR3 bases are TGTGCCAGCAGTGAAGCTGGACAAGGAAGGGGACTGTTTTTT. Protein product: CASSEAGQGRGLFF.

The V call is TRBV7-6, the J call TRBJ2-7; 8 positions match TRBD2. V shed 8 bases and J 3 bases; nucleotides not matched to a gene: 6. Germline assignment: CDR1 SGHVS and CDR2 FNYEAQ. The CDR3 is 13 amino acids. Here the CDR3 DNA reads TGTGCCAGCGGCAGTACTAGCGGCTACGAGCAGTACTTC. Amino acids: CASGSTSGYEQYF.

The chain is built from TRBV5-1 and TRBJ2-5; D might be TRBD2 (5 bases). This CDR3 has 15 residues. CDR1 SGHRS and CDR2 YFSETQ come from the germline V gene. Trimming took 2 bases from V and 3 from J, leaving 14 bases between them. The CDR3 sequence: CASSFGGPGKETQYF. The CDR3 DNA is TGCGCCAGCAGCTTTGGCGGTCCGGGAAAAGAGACCCAGTACTTC. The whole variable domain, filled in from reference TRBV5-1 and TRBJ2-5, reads KAGVTQTPRYLIKTRGQQVTLSCSPISGHRSVSWYQQTPGQGLQFLFEYFSETQRNKGNFPGRFSGRQFSNSRSEMNVSTLELGDSALYLCASSFGGPGKETQYFGPGTRLLVL.

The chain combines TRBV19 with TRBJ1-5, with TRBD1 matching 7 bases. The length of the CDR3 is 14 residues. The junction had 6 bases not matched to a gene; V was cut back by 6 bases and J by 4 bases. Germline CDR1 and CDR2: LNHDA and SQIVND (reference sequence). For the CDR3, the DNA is TGTGCCAGTAGCCTAGGGACAGATAATCAGCCCCAGCATTTT. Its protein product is CASSLGTDNQPQHF.

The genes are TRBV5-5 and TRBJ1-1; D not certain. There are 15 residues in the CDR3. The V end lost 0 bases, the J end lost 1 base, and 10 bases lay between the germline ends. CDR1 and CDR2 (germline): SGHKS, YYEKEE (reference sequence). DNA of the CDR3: TGTGCCAGCAGCTTGGCTCTGTCCCCGAACACTGAAGCTTTCTTT. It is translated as CASSLALSPNTEAFF.

CDR3 loop: CASSGGANYEQYF. CDR3 nucleotide sequence: TGTGCCAGCAGCGGCGGGGCCAACTACGAGCAGTACTTC. The chain joins TRBV2 to TRBJ2-7, with a weak D call TRBD2 (6 bases). Trimming removed 6 bases at V and 3 bases at J, with 12 bases between. Germline values: CDR1 SNHLY, CDR2 FYNNEI. The CDR3 has 13 residues.

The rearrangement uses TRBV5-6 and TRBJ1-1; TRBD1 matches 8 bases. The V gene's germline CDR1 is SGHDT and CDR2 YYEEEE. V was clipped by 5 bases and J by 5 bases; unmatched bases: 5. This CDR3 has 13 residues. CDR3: CASRPRGLTEAFF. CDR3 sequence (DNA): TGTGCCAGCAGACCCAGGGGGCTGACTGAAGCTTTCTTT.

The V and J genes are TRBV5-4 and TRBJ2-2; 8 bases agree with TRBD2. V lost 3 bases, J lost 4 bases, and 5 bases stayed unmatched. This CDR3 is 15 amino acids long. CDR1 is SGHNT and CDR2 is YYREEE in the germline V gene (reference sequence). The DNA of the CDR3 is TGTGCCAGCAGCTCAGCGGGGGAGACCACCGGGGAGCTGTTTTTT. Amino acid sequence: CASSSAGETTGELFF. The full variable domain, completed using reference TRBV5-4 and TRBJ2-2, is ETGVTQSPTHLIKTRGQQVTLRCSSQSGHNTVSWYQQALGQGPQFIFQYYREEENGRGNFPPRFSGLQFPNYSSELNVNALELDDSALYLCASSSAGETTGELFFGEGSRLTVL.

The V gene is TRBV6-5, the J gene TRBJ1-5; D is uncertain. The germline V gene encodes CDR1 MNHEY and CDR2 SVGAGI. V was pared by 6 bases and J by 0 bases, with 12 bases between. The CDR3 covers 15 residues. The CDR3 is CASRERGYSNQPQHF. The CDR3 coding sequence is TGTGCCAGCAGGGAGCGAGGGTATAGCAATCAGCCCCAGCATTTT.

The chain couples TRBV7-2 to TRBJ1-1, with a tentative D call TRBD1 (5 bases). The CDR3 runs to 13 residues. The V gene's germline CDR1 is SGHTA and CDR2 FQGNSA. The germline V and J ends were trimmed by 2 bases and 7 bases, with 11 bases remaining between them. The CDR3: CASSLQGVGEAFF. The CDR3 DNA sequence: TGTGCCAGCAGCTTACAGGGTGTGGGTGAAGCTTTCTTT.

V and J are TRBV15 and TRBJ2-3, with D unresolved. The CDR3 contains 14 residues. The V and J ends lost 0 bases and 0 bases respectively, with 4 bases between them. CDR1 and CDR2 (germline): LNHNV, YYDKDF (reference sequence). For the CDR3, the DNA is TGTGCCACCAGCAGAGATAGTAGCACAGATACGCAGTATTTT. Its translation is CATSRDSSTDTQYF.

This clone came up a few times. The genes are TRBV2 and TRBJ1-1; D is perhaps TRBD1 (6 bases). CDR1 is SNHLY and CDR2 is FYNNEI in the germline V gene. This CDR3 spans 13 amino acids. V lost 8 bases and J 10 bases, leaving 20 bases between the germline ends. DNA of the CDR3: TGTGCCAGCCGAGCGACTTTTCTCAGGGGAGCTTTCTTT. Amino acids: CASRATFLRGAFF.

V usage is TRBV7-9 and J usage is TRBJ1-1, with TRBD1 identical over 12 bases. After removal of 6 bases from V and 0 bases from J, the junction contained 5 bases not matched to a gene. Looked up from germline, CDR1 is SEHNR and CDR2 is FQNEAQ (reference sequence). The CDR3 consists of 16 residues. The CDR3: CASRAGTGGLNTEAFF. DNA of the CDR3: TGTGCCAGCAGGGCCGGGACAGGGGGCTTGAACACTGAAGCTTTCTTT.

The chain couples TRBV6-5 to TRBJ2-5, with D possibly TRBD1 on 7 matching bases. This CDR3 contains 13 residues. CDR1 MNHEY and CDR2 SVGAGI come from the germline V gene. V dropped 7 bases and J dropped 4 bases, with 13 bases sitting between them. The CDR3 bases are TGTGCCAGCACCGCAGGGGGGCGAGAGACCCAGTACTTC. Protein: CASTAGGRETQYF.

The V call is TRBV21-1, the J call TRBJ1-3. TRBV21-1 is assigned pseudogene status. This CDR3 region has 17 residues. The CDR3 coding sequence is TGTGCCAGCAGCAAATTATACCGCCGGTTCTCTGGAAACACCATATATTTT. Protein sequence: CASSKLYRRFSGNTIYF.

CDR3 nucleotides: TGTGCCAGCACTGGAGTGTGGGACACTGAAGCTTTCTTT. Residues: CASTGVWDTEAFF. The chain uses TRBV7-9 and TRBJ1-1, with D unclear. With 7 bases removed from V and 3 bases from J, the gap between germline ends came to 12 bases. CDR1 SEHNR and CDR2 FQNEAQ come from the germline V gene (reference sequence). The CDR3 is made up of 13 amino acids. Based on the CDR3 plus reference TRBV7-9 and TRBJ1-1, the full variable domain is DTGVSQNPRHKITKRGQNVTFRCDPISEHNRLYWYRQTLGQGPEFLTYFQNEAQLEKSRLLSDRFSAERPKGSFSTLEIQRTEQGDSAMYLCASTGVWDTEAFFGQGTRLTVV.

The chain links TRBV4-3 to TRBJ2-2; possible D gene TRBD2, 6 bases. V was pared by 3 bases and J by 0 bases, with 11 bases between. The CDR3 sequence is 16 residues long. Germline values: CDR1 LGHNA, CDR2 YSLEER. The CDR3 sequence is CASSHSSGANTGELFF. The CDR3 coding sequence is TGCGCCAGCAGCCACAGTAGCGGCGCGAACACCGGGGAGCTGTTTTTT.

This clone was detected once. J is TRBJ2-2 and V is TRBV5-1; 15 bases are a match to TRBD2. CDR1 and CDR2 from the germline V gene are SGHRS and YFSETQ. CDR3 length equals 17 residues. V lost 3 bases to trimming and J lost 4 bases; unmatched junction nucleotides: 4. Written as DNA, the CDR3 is TGCGCCAGCAGCTGGACTAGCGGGGGGGCGAGCACCGGGGAGCTGTTTTTT. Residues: CASSWTSGGASTGELFF. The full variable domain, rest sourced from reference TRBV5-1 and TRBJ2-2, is KAGVTQTPRYLIKTRGQQVTLSCSPISGHRSVSWYQQTPGQGLQFLFEYFSETQRNKGNFPGRFSGRQFSNSRSEMNVSTLELGDSALYLCASSWTSGGASTGELFFGEGSRLTVL.

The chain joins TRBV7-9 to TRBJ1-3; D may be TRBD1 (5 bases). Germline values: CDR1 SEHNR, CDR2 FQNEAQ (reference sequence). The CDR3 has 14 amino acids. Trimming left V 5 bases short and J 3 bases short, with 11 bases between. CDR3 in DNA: TGTGCCAGCAGCCTTGGACAAGTTGGAAACACCATATATTTT. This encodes CASSLGQVGNTIYF.

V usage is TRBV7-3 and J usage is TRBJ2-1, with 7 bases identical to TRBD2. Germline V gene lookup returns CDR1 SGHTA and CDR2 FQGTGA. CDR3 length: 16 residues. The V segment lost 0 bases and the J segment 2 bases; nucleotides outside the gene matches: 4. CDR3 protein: CASSLTGRGTYNEQFF. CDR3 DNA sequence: TGTGCCAGCAGCTTAACAGGGCGGGGGACCTACAATGAGCAGTTCTTC.

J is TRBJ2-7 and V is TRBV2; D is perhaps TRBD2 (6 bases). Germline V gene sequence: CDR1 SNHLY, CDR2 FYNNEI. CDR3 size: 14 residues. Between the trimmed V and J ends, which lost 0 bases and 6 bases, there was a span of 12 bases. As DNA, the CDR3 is TGTGCCAGCAGTGAAGCAGGGCGGACTATCGAGCAGTACTTC. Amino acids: CASSEAGRTIEQYF.

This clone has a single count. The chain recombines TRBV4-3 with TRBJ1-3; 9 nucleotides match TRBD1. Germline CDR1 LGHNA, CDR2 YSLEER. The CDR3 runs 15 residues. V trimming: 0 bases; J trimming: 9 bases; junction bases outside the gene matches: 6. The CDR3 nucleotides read TGCGCCAGCAGCCAAGATTGGACAGGGGTCCTCACCATATATTTT. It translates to CASSQDWTGVLTIYF.

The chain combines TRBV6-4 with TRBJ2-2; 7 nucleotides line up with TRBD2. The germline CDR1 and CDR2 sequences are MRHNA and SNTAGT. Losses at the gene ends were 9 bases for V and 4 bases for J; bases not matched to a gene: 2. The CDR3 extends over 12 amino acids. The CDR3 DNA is TGTGCCAGTTCTAGCGGCACCGGGGAGCTGTTTTTT. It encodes CASSSGTGELFF.

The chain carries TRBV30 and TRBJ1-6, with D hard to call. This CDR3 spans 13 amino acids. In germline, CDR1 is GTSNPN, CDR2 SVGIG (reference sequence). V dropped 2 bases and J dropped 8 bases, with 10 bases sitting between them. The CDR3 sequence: CAWSPGSDSPLHF. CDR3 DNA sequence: TGTGCCTGGAGTCCGGGGTCGGATTCACCCCTCCACTTT.